Following are 15 T cell receptor beta chains from one sample sequenced in a study of post-analysis software for immune sequencing data (dated by TCRdb to the mid-2010s). The paper as a whole reports these results and caveats: Roughly 5 TRBV segments, including TRBV5-6, TRBV5-1 and TRBV20-1, were significantly more frequent in patients than controls.

Their target antigens are unknown. To prepare the library, PCR was applied. TCRdb lists the instrument as Illumina HiSeq 2500. To reduce PCR and sequencing biases, unique molecular identifiers were built into the TCR beta cDNA libraries. The public reads were reanalyzed by TCRdb: fastp trimming at Q25, MiXCR alignment, in-frame beta chains only. When rows share a CDR3 protein, they turn into one entry using the most common DNA and genes. This sample holds some 800,000 distinct CDR3 sequences; about 45% were observed only once. 4.9% of the sample lies in the top ten. Specimen: blood. These receptors were obtained from a girl aged 10 to 17 with multiple sclerosis.

This chain uses TRBV12-3 or TRBV12-4 with TRBJ2-3; unclear D gene. The V gene lost 2 bases and the J gene lost 11 bases, with 8 bases spanning the gap. The CDR3 loop spans 11 amino acids. Written as DNA, the CDR3 is TGTGCCAGCAGTTTATTGGCAGGGCAGTATTTT. Amino acids: CASSLLAGQYF.

This clonotype was observed a handful of times. The CDR3 protein is CASGTSNGETQYF. CDR3 sequence (DNA): TGCGCCAGTGGGACTAGCAACGGAGAGACCCAGTACTTC. This chain joins TRBV5-1 and TRBJ2-5; TRBD2 aligns across 9 bases. This CDR3 is built from 13 residues. With 8 bases clipped from V and 4 bases from J, the junction kept 6 bases outside the gene matches. The V gene's germline CDR1 is SGHRS and CDR2 YFSETQ.

The sample holds a few counts of this clonotype. The gene calls are TRBV20-1 and TRBJ2-7, with 12 bases fitting TRBD1. Germline V gene data show CDR1 as DFQATT and CDR2 as SNEGSKA (reference sequence). With 3 bases clipped from V and 10 bases from J, the junction kept 7 bases outside the gene matches. The CDR3 runs to 13 residues. The CDR3 is CSARGQGAGTQYF. The CDR3, as DNA: TGCAGTGCTAGGGGACAGGGGGCCGGAACTCAGTACTTC.

The chain carries TRBV6-5 and TRBJ2-1; D is unclear. Germline CDR1 reads MNHEY; CDR2 reads SVGAGI. The V end lost 10 bases, the J end lost 0 bases, and 16 bases lay between the germline ends. The CDR3 length is 15 residues. CDR3 sequence: CATSEEPRSYNEQFF. The CDR3 coding sequence is TGTGCCACCTCTGAGGAGCCTCGCTCCTACAATGAGCAGTTCTTC.

This clonotype was detected only a few times. V and J are TRBV20-1 and TRBJ2-3; D is unresolved. This CDR3 is built from 15 residues. In germline, CDR1 is DFQATT, CDR2 SNEGSKA (reference sequence). Trimming cost V 1 base and J 0 bases, with 11 bases left between them. CDR3 sequence (DNA): TGCAGTGCTAGAGGAAGCCAGTCAAGCACAGATACGCAGTATTTT. Translating it yields CSARGSQSSTDTQYF.

The genes are TRBV5-1 and TRBJ2-1; TRBD2 might be the D (6 bases). Trimming stripped 0 bases from V and 8 bases from J, with 12 bases between. The CDR3 extends over 14 amino acids. CDR1 is SGHRS, CDR2 YFSETQ, per germline. The CDR3 protein is CASSLAATRDEQFF. The DNA for the CDR3 is TGCGCCAGCAGCTTGGCCGCGACTAGAGATGAGCAGTTCTTC.

The chain carries TRBV29-1 and TRBJ1-5; TRBD1 matches 9 bases. V was pared by 0 bases and J by 5 bases, with 5 bases of the junction left unmatched. The germline V gene has CDR1 SQVTM and CDR2 ANQGSEA. The CDR3 totals 15 residues. The CDR3 DNA reads TGCAGCGTTGAAGAATACGGGGACAGGGATCAGCCCCAGCATTTT. Translation gives CSVEEYGDRDQPQHF.

The CDR3 nucleotides are TGTGCCAGCAGCTTTCCTAGCGGCCCCTACGAGCAGTACTTC. It encodes CASSFPSGPYEQYF. V is TRBV7-9 and J is TRBJ2-7, with 7 bases identical to TRBD2. The CDR3 runs 14 residues. The ends lost 3 bases at V and 2 bases at J; junction bases unmatched: 4. The germline V gene has CDR1 SEHNR and CDR2 FQNEAQ (reference sequence).

This clonotype was detected only a few times. The chain carries TRBV20-1 and TRBJ1-2, with no clear D. Trimming pared 3 bases from V and 5 bases from J, leaving 13 bases between. This CDR3 region has 13 residues. Per germline, CDR1 DFQATT and CDR2 SNEGSKA (reference sequence). CDR3 in DNA: TGCAGTGCTAGGAATCTGGACGATTATGGCTACACCTTC. Translating it yields CSARNLDDYGYTF.

This chain uses TRBV10-3 with TRBJ2-7; 7 positions agree with TRBD1. CDR3 size: 14 residues. CDR1 and CDR2 (germline): ENHRY, SYGVKD. V shed 6 bases, J shed 0 bases, and the junction held 5 bases outside the gene matches. This CDR3 reads CAISETGSSYEQYF. CDR3 nucleotide sequence: TGTGCCATCAGCGAGACAGGGAGCTCCTACGAGCAGTACTTC.

In its sample, this clonotype was seen a few times. This chain joins TRBV9 and TRBJ2-5; D is uncertain. The CDR3 extends over 14 amino acids. From germline, CDR1 is SGDLS and CDR2 YYNGEE. Trimming stripped 0 bases from V and 11 bases from J, with 17 bases between. The CDR3 DNA reads TGTGCCAGCAGCGTAGGCGGAGTTCCTGGTGAGCAGTACTTC. Protein: CASSVGGVPGEQYF.

Only one count was recorded for this clonotype. The chain employs TRBV4-1 and TRBJ2-7, with TRBD2 matching over 9 bases. Per germline, CDR1 MGHRA and CDR2 YSYEKL. There are 16 residues in the CDR3. V dropped 0 bases and J dropped 1; count of bases not matched to a gene: 4. As DNA, the CDR3 is TGCGCCAGCAGCCAAGATACTAGCGGGTTGTCCTACGAGCAGTACTTC. Encoded protein: CASSQDTSGLSYEQYF.

CDR3 DNA sequence: TGTGCCAGCAGCGAACTAGCGGTTCTGGGCTACGAGCAGTACTTC. Translation gives CASSELAVLGYEQYF. The V and J genes are TRBV2 and TRBJ2-7; 8 nucleotides match TRBD2. Germline V gene data show CDR1 as SNHLY and CDR2 as FYNNEI. CDR3 length: 15 residues. V trimming: 6 bases; J trimming: 3 bases; junction bases outside the gene matches: 10.

This clonotype came up a few times. This sequence joins TRBV6-1 and TRBJ1-4; no clear D. In germline, CDR1 is MNHNS, CDR2 SASEGT. Trimming stripped 2 bases from V and 11 bases from J, with 12 bases between. CDR3 length: 13 residues. The CDR3 spells CASSESRAGKLFF. The CDR3 bases are TGTGCCAGCAGTGAAAGCCGAGCGGGGAAACTGTTTTTT.

Only a few counts were recorded for this clonotype. J is TRBJ1-5 and V is TRBV4-3; 10 bases map to TRBD1. V lost 4 bases to trimming and J lost 1 base; unmatched junction nucleotides: 7. Germline V gene lookup returns CDR1 LGHNA and CDR2 YSLEER. The length of the CDR3 is 17 residues. CDR3: CASSPGTGDGSNQPQHF. The CDR3 region has the DNA TGCGCCAGCAGCCCCGGGACAGGGGACGGGAGCAATCAGCCCCAGCATTTT.